Below, 4 T cell receptor beta chains from the same sample are listed, as sequenced in a study of T-cell reconstitution after alpha-beta-depleted transplantation in children. These receptors' antigens are unknown. Preparation of the TCRbeta library was carried out with unique molecular identifiers. TCRdb passed the PCR reads through MiXCR, listing each CDR3 protein once. The table has about 300,000 distinct CDR3 sequences, 6% to 10% seen once. Overall study findings and caveats: Counts and diversity of T cells one year after transplant came mostly from newly produced T cells.

The sequenced sample was peripheral blood, obtained 360 days after TCRalphabeta/CD19-depleted stem cell transplant. Every receptor here comes from a female patient aged 2-10 years who had a stem cell transplant for Fanconi anemia, so the T cells may come from the graft donor.

The gene calls are TRBV20-1 and TRBJ2-1; D is undetermined. CDR1 and CDR2 (germline): DFQATT, SNEGSKA (reference sequence). This CDR3 has 14 amino acids. V lost 2 bases, J lost 3 bases, and 11 bases lay in between. DNA of the CDR3: TGCAGTGCTAGAACTATATACCTCTACAATGAGCAGTTCTTC. Its protein is CSARTIYLYNEQFF.

The chain links TRBV5-1 to TRBJ2-4; D is undetermined. The germline V and J ends were trimmed by 0 bases and 6 bases, with 16 bases remaining between them. The CDR3 totals 16 residues. In germline, CDR1 is SGHRS, CDR2 YFSETQ. CDR3 sequence: CASSLGVRGPGNIQYF. DNA for the CDR3: TGCGCCAGCAGCTTGGGCGTCCGTGGGCCTGGAAACATTCAGTACTTC.

This clonotype has ten or more counts. The genes are TRBV4-3 and TRBJ2-1; tentatively, D is TRBD2 (5 bases). V lost 0 bases, J lost 10 bases, and 16 bases lay in between. The CDR3 has 15 amino acids. Germline assignment: CDR1 LGHNA and CDR2 YSLEER. CDR3 loop: CASSQDMMRAREQFF. CDR3 DNA: TGCGCCAGCAGCCAAGATATGATGCGGGCCAGGGAGCAGTTCTTC.

The table lists this clonotype with a few counts. CDR3 protein: CASSYLGRTGYTF. CDR3 DNA: TGTGCCAGCAGTTACCTTGGACGGACCGGCTACACCTTC. The genes are TRBV28 and TRBJ1-2, with D unclear. V gave up 4 bases and J gave up 8 bases, with 14 bases separating them. CDR1 and CDR2 from the germline V gene are MDHEN and SYDVKM. The CDR3 loop spans 13 amino acids.